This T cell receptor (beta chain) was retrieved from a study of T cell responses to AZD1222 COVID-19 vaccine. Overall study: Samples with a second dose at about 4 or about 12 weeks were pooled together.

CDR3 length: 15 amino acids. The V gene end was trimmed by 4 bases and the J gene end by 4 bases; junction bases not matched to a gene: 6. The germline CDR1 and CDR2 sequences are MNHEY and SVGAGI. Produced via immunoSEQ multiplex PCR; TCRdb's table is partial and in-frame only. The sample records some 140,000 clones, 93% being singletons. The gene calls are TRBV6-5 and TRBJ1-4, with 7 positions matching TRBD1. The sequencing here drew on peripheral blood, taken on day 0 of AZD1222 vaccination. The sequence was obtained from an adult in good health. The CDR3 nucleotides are TGTGCCAGCAGTTCGACGACAGGGAGTAATGAAAAACTGTTTTTT. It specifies CASSSTTGSNEKLFF.